This T cell receptor (beta chain) was recorded in a study of CD4+ T cells in melanoma. Profiling relied on immunoSEQ multiplex PCR, and the TCRdb table lists in-frame clones only, not all of them. There are over 10,000 clones in the sample; about 80% occur only once, and 15% to 20% lies in the top ten. This clone was counted a single time. Its antigen is unidentified. The CDR3 is made up of 11 amino acids. Trimming took off 7 bases at V and 5 bases at J, with 7 bases between the two ends. CDR1 SGHDT and CDR2 YYEEEE come from the germline V gene. Study results and caveats: CD8+ T cell, macrophage and B cell function reportedly correlated with neoantigen-specific CD4+ T cells. Diverse differentiation states were reported for melanoma neoantigen-specific CD4+ T cells.

The source material was cells from a culture (not recorded whether cultured in vitro). The chain couples TRBV5-6 to TRBJ2-1; D is undetermined. This receptor was identified in a human donor with melanoma. CDR3 DNA sequence: TGTGCCAGCGAACAAAACAATGAGCAGTTCTTC. It yields the protein CASEQNNEQFF.